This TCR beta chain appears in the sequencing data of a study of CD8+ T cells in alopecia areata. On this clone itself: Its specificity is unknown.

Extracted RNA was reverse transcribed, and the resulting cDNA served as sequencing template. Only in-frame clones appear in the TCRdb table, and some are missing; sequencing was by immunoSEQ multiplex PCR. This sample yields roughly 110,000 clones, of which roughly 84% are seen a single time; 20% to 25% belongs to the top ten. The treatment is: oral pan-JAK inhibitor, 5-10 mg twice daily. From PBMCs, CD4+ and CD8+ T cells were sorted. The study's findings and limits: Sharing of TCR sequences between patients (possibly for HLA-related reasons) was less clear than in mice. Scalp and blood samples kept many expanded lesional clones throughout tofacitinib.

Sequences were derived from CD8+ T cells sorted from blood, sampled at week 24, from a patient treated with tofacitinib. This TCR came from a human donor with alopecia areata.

This CDR3 reads CASSLAFISRNEQFF. The CDR3 nucleotides are TGTGCCAGCAGCTTGGCCTTTATTTCTCGCAATGAGCAGTTCTTC. This chain connects TRBV5-8 to TRBJ2-1; D is unresolved. The germline V gene encodes CDR1 SGHTS and CDR2 YDEGEE. Trimming took 0 bases from V and 6 from J, leaving 13 bases between them. This CDR3 is 15 amino acids long.